This T cell receptor (beta chain) was identified during a study of cytomegalovirus exposure and HLA in healthy donors. Across the whole study: The roughly 130 validation repertoires used the same platform as the 550 to 850 first-cohort repertoires (as reported by a later analysis). Findings and limits, study-wide: Despite most TCR sequences being rare, some public TCRs occurred in many donors. Reports showed the classifier diagnosing cytomegalovirus status with high specificity and sensitivity. Overall, approximately 180 TCR beta chains were annotated as cytomegalovirus-associated.

Some clones are missing from TCRdb's copy, which holds only in-frame ones; the method was immunoSEQ multiplex PCR. There are some 120,000 clones in the sample; 88% occur only once, and around 1.5% lies in the top ten. The CDR3 sequence is 15 residues long. Trimming cost V 1 base and J 5 bases; bases outside gene matches: 4. In germline, CDR1 is KGHSH, CDR2 LQKENI. As concerns this clone: Its antigen is as yet unknown.

The J gene is TRBJ1-5, the V gene TRBV18; 8 bases map to TRBD1. The TCR comes from a young man in good health and CMV-seronegative. Specimen: PBMCs. The CDR3 sequence is CASSPRQGWDQPQHF. For the CDR3, the DNA is TGTGCCAGCTCACCACGACAGGGGTGGGATCAGCCCCAGCATTTT.